This passage covers 32 T cell receptor beta chains from one sample sequenced in a study of blood T cell repertoires in COVID-19. The data were produced by immunoSEQ multiplex PCR, yet TCRdb's version contains in-frame clones alone and is incomplete. The table shows 90,000 to 120,000 clones, with approximately 85% occurring only once. What was sequenced was peripheral blood. Receptors originate from a woman aged 55-70 years with acute or convalescent COVID-19.

The V gene is TRBV19, the J gene TRBJ2-5; 10 bases are shared with TRBD1. The CDR3 extends over 14 amino acids. Germline values: CDR1 LNHDA, CDR2 SQIVND (reference sequence). V shed 8 bases and J 4 bases; nucleotides not matched to a gene: 7. CDR3 in DNA: TGTGCCAGTGGCCTGGACAGGGGGGTAGAGACCCAGTACTTC. Protein: CASGLDRGVETQYF.

The chain employs TRBV28 and TRBJ1-2, with D uncertain. This CDR3 contains 13 residues. Trimming stripped 5 bases from V and 2 bases from J, with 9 bases between. The germline V gene encodes CDR1 MDHEN and CDR2 SYDVKM. The CDR3 DNA is TGTGCCAGCAGTCTTGACGGGAACTATGGCTACACCTTC. This encodes CASSLDGNYGYTF.

The J gene is TRBJ1-4, the V gene TRBV5-1, with D maybe TRBD1 (6 bases). Trimming left V 4 bases short and J 8 bases short, with 15 bases between. This CDR3 has 14 residues. CDR1 is SGHRS and CDR2 is YFSETQ in the germline V gene. The CDR3 DNA reads as TGCGCCAGCAGCCCACAGGGATCGAGGGAAAAACTGTTTTTT. This sequence encodes CASSPQGSREKLFF.

This sequence joins TRBV19 and TRBJ1-4; 7 bases fit TRBD1. The trim removed 1 base at V and 6 bases at J, leaving 5 bases unmatched. Germline V gene data show CDR1 as LNHDA and CDR2 as SQIVND (reference sequence). The CDR3 runs 15 residues. The CDR3 here is CASSIVRTGDEKLFF. The CDR3 DNA reads as TGTGCCAGTAGTATAGTCCGGACAGGTGATGAAAAACTGTTTTTT.

V is TRBV6-1 and J is TRBJ1-1; a weak D match, TRBD1 (5 bases). V gave up 2 bases and J gave up 3 bases, with 10 bases separating them. This CDR3 comprises 14 residues. Germline CDR1 is MNHNS and CDR2 is SASEGT. The CDR3 loop is CASSEWGDHTEAFF. CDR3 DNA sequence: TGTGCCAGCAGTGAATGGGGCGACCACACTGAAGCTTTCTTT.

V is TRBV3-1 (or the pseudogene TRBV3-2) and J is TRBJ2-7, with D possibly matching TRBD2 (6 bases). The CDR3 consists of 15 residues. Germline lookup yields CDR1 LGHDT and CDR2 YNNKEL (reference sequence). The ends were cut back, 4 bases at V and 4 bases at J, with 17 bases in the middle. This CDR3 reads CASSPGGTNIYEQYF. The CDR3 DNA reads TGTGCCAGCAGCCCAGGCGGGACGAATATTTACGAGCAGTACTTC.

The CDR3 protein is CATSDRRTELTDTQYF. The DNA of the CDR3 is TGTGCCACCAGTGATCGGAGGACAGAGCTCACAGATACGCAGTATTTT. This chain joins TRBV24-1 and TRBJ2-3, with D possibly being TRBD1 (6 bases). This CDR3 is built from 16 residues. Trimming removed 3 bases at V and 2 bases at J, with 14 bases between. The germline gives CDR1 KGHDR, CDR2 SFDVKD.

This clone showed up just a few times. The V and J genes are TRBV18 and TRBJ2-1; TRBD2 matches 13 bases. This CDR3 contains 15 residues. Germline lookup yields CDR1 KGHSH and CDR2 LQKENI. The ends lost 8 bases at V and 4 bases at J; junction bases unmatched: 5. CDR3 amino acids: CASRTSGSKYNEQFF. In DNA form, the CDR3 reads TGTGCCAGCCGGACTAGCGGGAGTAAGTACAATGAGCAGTTCTTC.

The rearrangement uses TRBV5-5 and TRBJ2-1; TRBD2 aligns across 8 bases. Per germline, CDR1 SGHKS and CDR2 YYEKEE (reference sequence). This CDR3 has 16 amino acids. J was trimmed by 5 bases and V by 4 bases; bases with no gene match: 11. CDR3: CASSGIISGGNNEQFF. In DNA, the CDR3 is TGTGCCAGCAGCGGAATCATTTCGGGGGGGAACAATGAGCAGTTCTTC. The full variable domain, with the rest looked up from reference TRBV5-5 and TRBJ2-1, is DAGVTQSPTHLIKTRGQQVTLRCSPISGHKSVSWYQQVLGQGPQFIFQYYEKEERGRGNFPDRFSARQFPNYSSELNVNALLLGDSALYLCASSGIISGGNNEQFFGPGTRLTVL.

This clone was seen just once. The chain recombines TRBV11-2 with TRBJ2-2; the match to TRBD2 covers 7 bases. Germline V CDR1 and CDR2: SGHAT, FQNNGV. Unmatched junction bases numbered 9, after V lost 3 bases and J lost 2 bases. This CDR3 contains 17 residues. DNA of the CDR3: TGTGCCAGCAGCTTCCAACCAGCGGGACTTAACACCGGGGAGCTGTTTTTT. It encodes CASSFQPAGLNTGELFF. The whole variable domain, remainder taken from reference TRBV11-2 and TRBJ2-2, is EAGVAQSPRYKIIEKRQSVAFWCNPISGHATLYWYQQILGQGPKLLIQFQNNGVVDDSQLPKDRFSAERLKGVDSTLKIQPAKLEDSAVYLCASSFQPAGLNTGELFFGEGSRLTVL.

The V and J genes are TRBV24-1 and TRBJ2-5; D may be TRBD2 (5 bases). Germline V lookup: CDR1 KGHDR, CDR2 SFDVKD. The CDR3 has 15 residues. V lost 2 bases and J 5 bases, leaving 14 bases between the germline ends. CDR3 in amino acids: CATSDSGLAGETQYF. The CDR3 DNA sequence: TGTGCCACCAGTGATTCCGGGCTAGCCGGGGAGACCCAGTACTTC.

The chain is built from TRBV27 and TRBJ2-2; TRBD1 matches 7 bases. J lost 1 base, V lost 8 bases, and 16 bases had no gene match. The CDR3 has 18 residues. Germline assignment: CDR1 MNHEY and CDR2 SMNVEV (reference sequence). In DNA form, the CDR3 reads TGTGCCAGCGGTCAAAACAGGGGCCTAGCAGGGAACACCGGGGAGCTGTTTTTT. Its protein product is CASGQNRGLAGNTGELFF.

The chain uses TRBV9 and TRBJ2-3; the match to TRBD2 covers 8 bases. Germline CDR1 reads SGDLS; CDR2 reads YYNGEE. The CDR3 is 16 residues long. Unmatched junction bases numbered 11, after V lost 4 bases and J lost 4 bases. The CDR3 region is CASSLGAGGPPDTQYF. The CDR3 DNA reads TGTGCCAGCAGCTTGGGGGCGGGAGGTCCCCCAGATACGCAGTATTTT.

The V and J genes are TRBV6-1 and TRBJ2-3, with D possibly matching TRBD2 (5 bases). This CDR3 region has 14 residues. The V end was cut by 3 bases, the J end by 4 bases, with 11 bases between. Per the germline V gene, CDR1 is MNHNS and CDR2 is SASEGT. CDR3 in DNA: TGTGCCAGCAGTGACGGTGGGAGAGCAGATACGCAGTATTTT. It codes for CASSDGGRADTQYF.

The count of this clone is one. J is TRBJ1-4 and V is TRBV20-1, with 9 nucleotides matching TRBD1. The CDR3 is made up of 14 amino acids. Germline assignment: CDR1 DFQATT and CDR2 SNEGSKA (reference sequence). The junction had 4 bases not matched to a gene; V was cut back by 3 bases and J by 5 bases. CDR3 sequence reads: CSASLGTGNEKLFF. In DNA form, the CDR3 reads TGCAGTGCTAGTTTGGGGACAGGGAATGAAAAACTGTTTTTT.

This clone was observed a handful of times. The CDR3 here is CASTQNTEAFF. The CDR3 DNA is TGTGCCAGCACCCAGAACACTGAAGCTTTCTTT. The chain is built from TRBV13 and TRBJ1-1; the D is unclear. V shed 7 bases and J shed 1 base, with 4 bases lying between them. Germline values: CDR1 PRHDT, CDR2 FYEKMQ (reference sequence). CDR3 length: 11 residues.

CDR3 DNA sequence: TGTGCCAGCAGCTTTTCAATTGGGCATAATGAGCAGTTCTTC. This gives the protein CASSFSIGHNEQFF. This sequence joins TRBV7-9 and TRBJ2-1; the D is unclear. Germline-derived CDR1 and CDR2 are SEHNR and FQNEAQ (reference sequence). The V end lost 3 bases, the J end lost 7 bases, and 13 bases lay between the germline ends. CDR3 length equals 14 residues.

V is TRBV11-1 and J is TRBJ2-2; no reliable D call. Trimming left V 5 bases short and J 5 bases short, with 12 bases between. Germline lookup yields CDR1 SGHAT and CDR2 FQDESV (reference sequence). CDR3 length equals 14 residues. CDR3 coding DNA: TGTGCCAGCAGCCACGAGGTGGTGACCGGGGAGCTGTTTTTT. Amino acid sequence: CASSHEVVTGELFF.

The V and J genes are TRBV28 and TRBJ1-3; D unresolved. The germline gives CDR1 MDHEN, CDR2 SYDVKM. The CDR3 is 16 amino acids. Trimming removed 2 bases from V and 0 bases from J, with 11 bases in between. This CDR3 is CASSLIAFSSGNTIYF. The CDR3 bases are TGTGCCAGCAGTTTAATAGCGTTTAGCTCTGGAAACACCATATATTTT.

This chain joins TRBV6-5 and TRBJ2-7; 13 bases align to TRBD2. J gave up 9 bases and V 6 bases, and 8 bases lay outside the gene matches. This CDR3 comprises 14 residues. Per the germline V gene, CDR1 is MNHEY and CDR2 is SVGAGI. CDR3 coding DNA: TGTGCCAGCAGAGAGGGACTAGCGGGGAGGGTGCAGTACTTC. Translating it yields CASREGLAGRVQYF.

The chain carries TRBV19 and TRBJ2-1; 8 nucleotides match TRBD1. V shed 7 bases and J 7 bases; nucleotides not matched to a gene: 12. From germline, CDR1 is LNHDA and CDR2 SQIVND (reference sequence). The CDR3 extends over 15 amino acids. CDR3 bases: TGTGCCAGTAAGCCAAGACAGGGGCAACGAAATGAGCAGTTCTTC. Translating gives CASKPRQGQRNEQFF.

This clone was seen just once. The chain uses TRBV7-2 and TRBJ1-2; D gene unclear. The germline V gene has CDR1 SGHTA and CDR2 FQGNSA. V lost 5 bases, J lost 3 bases, and 13 bases lay in between. The CDR3 loop spans 14 amino acids. DNA of the CDR3: TGTGCCAGCAGCCAAGACATATTTGACTATGGCTACACCTTC. Protein: CASSQDIFDYGYTF.

CDR3 protein: CASSIGGSRQETQYF. In DNA form, the CDR3 reads TGTGCCAGTAGTATTGGCGGGAGTCGGCAAGAGACCCAGTACTTC. The chain is built from TRBV19 and TRBJ2-5; 7 nucleotides agree with TRBD2. V dropped 3 bases and J dropped 2; count of bases not matched to a gene: 6. The CDR3 runs to 15 residues. Germline values: CDR1 LNHDA, CDR2 SQIVND (reference sequence). Using reference TRBV19 and TRBJ2-5 for the parts outside the CDR3, the full variable domain is DGGITQSPKYLFRKEGQNVTLSCEQNLNHDAMYWYRQDPGQGLRLIYYSQIVNDFQKGDIAEGYSVSREKKESFPLTVTSAQKNPTAFYLCASSIGGSRQETQYFGPGTRLLVL.

The chain combines TRBV24-1 with TRBJ2-1, with a tentative D call TRBD2 (6 bases). The CDR3 consists of 15 residues. V was clipped by 3 bases and J by 3 bases, with 11 bases between them. Germline V gives CDR1 KGHDR, CDR2 SFDVKD. The CDR3 region is CATSDPQGGYNEQFF. The CDR3 bases are TGTGCCACCAGTGATCCCCAGGGAGGCTACAATGAGCAGTTCTTC.

This chain connects TRBV30 to TRBJ1-2, with 7 bases aligning to TRBD1. CDR3 length: 13 residues. V shed 6 bases and J 8 bases; nucleotides not matched to a gene: 12. Germline-derived CDR1 and CDR2 are GTSNPN and SVGIG (reference sequence). The CDR3 DNA sequence: TGTGCCTGCCTCTCTGAGGGGGCAAGCGGCTACACCTTC. Residues: CACLSEGASGYTF.

This clone was seen just once. This chain links TRBV2 with TRBJ2-1; 7 bases are shared with TRBD2. The CDR3 spans 11 residues. Germline values: CDR1 SNHLY, CDR2 FYNNEI. V shed 6 bases and J 11 bases; nucleotides not matched to a gene: 4. The CDR3 DNA reads as TGTGCCAGCAGACTAGCGTCCCAGCAGTTCTTC. This translates into CASRLASQQFF.

The chain is built from TRBV5-1 and TRBJ2-5, with D tentatively TRBD2 (6 bases). The germline V gene encodes CDR1 SGHRS and CDR2 YFSETQ. This CDR3 region has 17 residues. V lost 5 bases and J 2 bases, leaving 22 bases between the germline ends. CDR3 sequence: CASRGGEFSGQQETQYF. The CDR3 coding sequence is TGCGCCAGCAGGGGAGGAGAGTTCAGCGGGCAACAAGAGACCCAGTACTTC.

The rearrangement joins TRBV7-8 to TRBJ2-3; 7 nucleotides match TRBD1. Unmatched junction bases numbered 8, after V lost 5 bases and J lost 3 bases. The germline V gene encodes CDR1 SGHVS and CDR2 FQNEAQ. There are 15 residues in the CDR3. The CDR3 DNA sequence: TGTGCCAGCAGCCCCGGCTACAGGGGTACAGATACGCAGTATTTT. The encoded protein is CASSPGYRGTDTQYF.

Written as DNA, the CDR3 is TGTGCCAGCAGTTTTGAAGGGAGAATCACAGATACGCAGTATTTT. This encodes CASSFEGRITDTQYF. V gene TRBV27 combines with J gene TRBJ2-3, with TRBD2 as a possible D gene (5 bases). Germline CDR1 and CDR2: MNHEY and SMNVEV (reference sequence). The CDR3 runs to 15 residues. V gave up 3 bases and J gave up 2 bases, with 12 bases separating them.

V usage is TRBV11-2 and J usage is TRBJ1-3, with TRBD1 matching 7 bases. CDR3 length: 15 residues. Germline V gene lookup returns CDR1 SGHAT and CDR2 FQNNGV. The V segment lost 5 bases and the J segment 0 bases; nucleotides outside the gene matches: 4. The CDR3 nucleotides read TGTGCCAGCAGCACAAACAGGGGCTCTGGAAACACCATATATTTT. Translated: CASSTNRGSGNTIYF.

The count of this clone is one. This rearrangement joins TRBV24-1 to TRBJ1-1; 7 positions agree with TRBD1. Germline V gives CDR1 KGHDR, CDR2 SFDVKD. The J segment lost 5 bases and the V segment lost 5 bases, leaving 7 bases of the junction unmatched. The CDR3 totals 14 residues. CDR3 sequence: CATSGTTGLTEAFF. The DNA of the CDR3 is TGTGCCACCAGTGGAACGACAGGGTTGACTGAAGCTTTCTTT.

The rearrangement uses TRBV4-1 and TRBJ1-6, with D uncertain. The CDR3 is 13 residues long. The germline V and J ends were trimmed by 4 bases and 7 bases, with 8 bases remaining between them. Per the germline V gene, CDR1 is MGHRA and CDR2 is YSYEKL. CDR3 in amino acids: CASSREGNSPLHF. CDR3 nucleotides: TGCGCCAGCAGCCGGGAGGGAAATTCACCCCTCCACTTT.